What follows are 8 T cell receptor beta chains derived from one specimen sequenced in a study of monozygotic twins with inflammatory bowel disease (dated by TCRdb to the late 2010s). Library generation was performed with 5' RACE. Sequencing took place on an Illumina HiSeq 2500. Following reprocessing of the reads by TCRdb, the data hold one row per CDR3 protein sequence and no DNA is available. The sample's records list over 150,000 distinct CDR3 sequences. About 2.4% of the sample belongs to the ten largest clones. The sequencing input was blood. Receptors were obtained from a human donor with ulcerative colitis or Crohn's disease, or a healthy co-twin of an affected twin (not recorded which).

The chain is built from TRBV12-3 or TRBV12-4 and TRBJ2-7. The CDR3 sequence is 13 residues long. The CDR3 here is CASSFQGSYEQYF.

The J gene is TRBJ2-1, the V gene TRBV15; as DNA is missing, the TRBD2 call by TCRdb cannot be tested. Germline lookup yields CDR1 LNHNV and CDR2 YYDKDF (reference sequence). The CDR3 is 14 amino acids. CDR3 region: CATSRDRRENEQFF.

The chain recombines TRBV5-6 with TRBJ2-1; TCRdb's assignment of TRBD2 cannot be checked, as there is no DNA. The CDR3 is 15 amino acids. Germline-derived CDR1 and CDR2 are SGHDT and YYEEEE. CDR3: CASSRTGTLYNEQFF.

This chain links TRBV19 with TRBJ1-1. CDR1 and CDR2 (germline): LNHDA, SQIVND (reference sequence). The CDR3 loop spans 13 amino acids. The CDR3: CASSIQGGTEAFF.

The V gene is TRBV12-3 or TRBV12-4, the J gene TRBJ2-2; TCRdb selects TRBD2, and the lack of DNA leaves this call unchecked. The CDR3 runs to 15 residues. The CDR3 sequence is CASSLGYRAPGELFF.

The rearrangement joins TRBV5-1 to TRBJ2-7. Germline CDR1 is SGHRS and CDR2 is YFSETQ. CDR3 size: 15 residues. The CDR3 here is CASRLSTGTTYEQYF.

The chain has TRBV3-1 and TRBJ1-2. CDR1 and CDR2 (germline): LGHDT, YNNKEL (reference sequence). CDR3 length: 11 residues. The CDR3 reads CASSQEEGYTF.

This chain connects TRBV5-1 to TRBJ2-1. This CDR3 spans 12 amino acids. Germline values: CDR1 SGHRS, CDR2 YFSETQ. This CDR3 is CASSSAYNEQFF.